Shown below are 7 T cell receptor beta chains from a single sample sequenced in a study of T cells in Graves' hyperthyroidism and ophthalmopathy. The source material, RNA transcripts, was used to amplify TCR beta CDR3 regions. The HTBI primer set was used in a first-round RT-PCR of the TCR CDR3. TCRdb ran MiXCR on the multiplex PCR reads and lists one entry per CDR3 protein. The sample yields around 300,000 distinct CDR3 sequences, about 20% seen once. The sequenced material came from blood. All receptors come from a man aged 25-45 years with Graves' ophthalmopathy.

V gene TRBV5-6 combines with J gene TRBJ2-1; 8 positions match TRBD2. The germline CDR1 and CDR2 sequences are SGHDT and YYEEEE. This CDR3 region has 18 residues. V lost 3 bases and J lost 3; bases outside the gene matches: 14. The CDR3 bases are TGTGCCAGCAGCTCGGACAAATCCGGGACTAGGCACTACAATGAGCAGTTCTTC. Residues: CASSSDKSGTRHYNEQFF. The full variable domain, rest sourced from reference TRBV5-6 and TRBJ2-1, is DAGVTQSPTHLIKTRGQQVTLRCSPKSGHDTVSWYQQALGQGPQFIFQYYEEEERQRGNFPDRFSGHQFPNYSSELNVNALLLGDSALYLCASSSDKSGTRHYNEQFFGPGTRLTVL.

In its sample, this clonotype was seen many times. CDR3 protein: CASSPRPLPSGIYNEQFF. The CDR3 region has the DNA TGCGCCAGCAGCCCCCGACCCCTTCCTAGCGGGATATACAATGAGCAGTTCTTC. The chain recombines TRBV5-1 with TRBJ2-1; TRBD2 matches at 9 bases. The germline V gene has CDR1 SGHRS and CDR2 YFSETQ. CDR3 size: 18 residues. After removal of 4 bases from V and 4 bases from J, the junction contained 15 bases not matched to a gene.

This rearrangement joins TRBV10-3 to TRBJ2-1, with D perhaps matching TRBD1 or TRBD2 (5 bases each). The germline V gene has CDR1 ENHRY and CDR2 SYGVKD. Trimming took 11 bases from V and 0 from J, leaving 14 bases between them. CDR3 length: 14 residues. The CDR3 protein is CAAGAGSSYNEQFF. Here the CDR3 DNA reads TGTGCCGCCGGGGCAGGGAGCTCCTACAATGAGCAGTTCTTC.

This clonotype was observed many times. V is TRBV11-2 and J is TRBJ2-1, with 8 bases that match TRBD1. The ends lost 5 bases at V and 9 bases at J; junction bases unmatched: 6. Looked up from germline, CDR1 is SGHAT and CDR2 is FQNNGV. The CDR3 runs 13 residues. In DNA form, the CDR3 reads TGTGCCAGCAGCCTGGGACAGGCACGTGAGCAGTTCTTC. The encoded protein is CASSLGQAREQFF.

With regard to this clonotype: The junction differs from germline at one of its ends, possibly a read error. V gene TRBV5-1 combines with J gene TRBJ2-7; TRBD2 agrees at 14 bases. From germline, CDR1 is SGHRS and CDR2 YFSETQ. The CDR3 length is 16 residues. In DNA, the CDR3 is TGTGCCAGCAGCCCCTGGACTAGCGGGGGGAATTACGAGCAGTACTTC. Encoded protein: CASSPWTSGGNYEQYF.

This clonotype has ten or more counts. The rearrangement uses TRBV5-1 and TRBJ1-1; tentative D call: TRBD1 (6 bases). The length of the CDR3 is 14 residues. V shed 0 bases and J shed 6 bases, with 12 bases lying between them. The V gene's germline CDR1 is SGHRS and CDR2 YFSETQ. CDR3 protein: CASSLGDNRSEAFF. CDR3 nucleotide sequence: TGCGCCAGCAGCTTGGGGGACAACCGGTCTGAAGCTTTCTTT.

The sample holds many counts of this clonotype. The chain couples TRBV7-3 to TRBJ2-1; 8 positions match TRBD2. V lost 5 bases, J lost 7 bases, and 13 bases stayed unmatched. The CDR3 has 16 residues. Germline V CDR1 and CDR2: SGHTA, FQGTGA. CDR3 DNA sequence: TGTGCCAGCAGCCCCACTAGCGGAGGAGGTTCGAATGAGCAGTTCTTC. Amino acid sequence: CASSPTSGGGSNEQFF.